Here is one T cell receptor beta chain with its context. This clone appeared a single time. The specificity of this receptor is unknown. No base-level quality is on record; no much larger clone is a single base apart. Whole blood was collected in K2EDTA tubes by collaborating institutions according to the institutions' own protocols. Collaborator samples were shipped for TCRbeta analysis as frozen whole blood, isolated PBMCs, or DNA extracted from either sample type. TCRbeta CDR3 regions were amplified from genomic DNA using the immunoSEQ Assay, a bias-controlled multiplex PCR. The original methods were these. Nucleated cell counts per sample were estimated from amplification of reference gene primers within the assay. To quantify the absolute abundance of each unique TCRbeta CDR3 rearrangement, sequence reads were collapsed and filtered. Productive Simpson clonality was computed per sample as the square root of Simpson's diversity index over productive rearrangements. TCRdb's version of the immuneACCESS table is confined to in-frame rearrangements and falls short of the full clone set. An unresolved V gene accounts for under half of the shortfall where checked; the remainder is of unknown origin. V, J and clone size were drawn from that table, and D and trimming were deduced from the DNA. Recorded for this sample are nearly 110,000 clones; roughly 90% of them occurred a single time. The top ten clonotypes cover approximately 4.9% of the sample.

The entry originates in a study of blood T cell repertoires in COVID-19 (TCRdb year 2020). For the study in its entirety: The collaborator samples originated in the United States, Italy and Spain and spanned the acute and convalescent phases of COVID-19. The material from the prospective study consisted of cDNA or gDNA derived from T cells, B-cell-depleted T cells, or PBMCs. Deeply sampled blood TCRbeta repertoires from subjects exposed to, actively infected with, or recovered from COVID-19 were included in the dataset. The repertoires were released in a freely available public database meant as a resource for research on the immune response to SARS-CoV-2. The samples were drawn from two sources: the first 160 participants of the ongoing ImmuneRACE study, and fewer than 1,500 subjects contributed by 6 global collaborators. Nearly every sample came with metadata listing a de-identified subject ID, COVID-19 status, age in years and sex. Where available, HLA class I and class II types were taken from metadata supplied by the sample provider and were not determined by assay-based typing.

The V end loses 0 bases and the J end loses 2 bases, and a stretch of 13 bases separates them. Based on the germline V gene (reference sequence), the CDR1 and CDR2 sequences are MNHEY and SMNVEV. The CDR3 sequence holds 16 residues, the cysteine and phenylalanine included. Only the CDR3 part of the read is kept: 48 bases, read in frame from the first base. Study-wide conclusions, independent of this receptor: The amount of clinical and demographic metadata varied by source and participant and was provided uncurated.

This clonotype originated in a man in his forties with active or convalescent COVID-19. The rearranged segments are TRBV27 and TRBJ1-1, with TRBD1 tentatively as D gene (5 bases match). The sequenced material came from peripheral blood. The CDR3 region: CASSLSGLQGNTEAFF. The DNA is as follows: TGTGCCAGCAGTTTATCGGGTCTGCAGGGAAACACTGAAGCTTTCTTT.